This entry describes one TCR beta chain. Antigen unknown. The method was immunoSEQ multiplex PCR; TCRdb's version includes in-frame clones alone and lacks a portion of them. The table lists more than 9,500 clones, under 30% of them singletons. This CDR3 has 16 amino acids. Trimming took 6 bases from V and 2 from J; bases not matched to a gene: 12. CDR1 is SGHNT and CDR2 is YENEEA in the germline V gene. The data were obtained in a study of sequential checkpoint blockade in melanoma. Study background: TCRβ was sequenced from DNA of 90 to 95 pretreatment tumors. After nivolumab or ipilimumab alone, about 20 patients had week-13 rebiopsies. Study results and limitations: About 30 times likelier clinical benefit followed increased tumor T-cell fraction and clonality.

Treatment in this sample: randomized to nivolumab then ipilimumab (arm A) or the reverse (arm B). This chain connects TRBV11-3 to TRBJ2-5; the match to TRBD1 covers 7 bases. The clonotype originates from a human donor with melanoma. The specimen was tumor tissue (inferred from file names), collected from a patient given nivolumab and ipilimumab in sequence. This chain's CDR3 is CASSTWDSHLQETQYF. In DNA form, the CDR3 reads TGTGCCAGCAGTACTTGGGACAGCCACCTTCAAGAGACCCAGTACTTC. Combining the CDR3 with reference TRBV11-3 and TRBJ2-5 gives the whole variable domain EAGVVQSPRYKIIEKKQPVAFWCNPISGHNTLYWYLQNLGQGPELLIRYENEEAVDDSQLPKDRFSAERLKGVDSTLKIQPAELGDSAVYLCASSTWDSHLQETQYFGPGTRLLVL.